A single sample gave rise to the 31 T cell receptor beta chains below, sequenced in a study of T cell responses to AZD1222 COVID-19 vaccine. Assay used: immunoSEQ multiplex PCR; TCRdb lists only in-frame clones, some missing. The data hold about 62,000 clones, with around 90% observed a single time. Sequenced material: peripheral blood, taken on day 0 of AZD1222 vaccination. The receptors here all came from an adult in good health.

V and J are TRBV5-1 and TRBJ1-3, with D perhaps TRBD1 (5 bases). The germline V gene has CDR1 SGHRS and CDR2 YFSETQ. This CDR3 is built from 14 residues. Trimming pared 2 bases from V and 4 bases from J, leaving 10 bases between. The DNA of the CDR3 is TGCGCCAGCAGCTTAGGGGATGCCGGAAACACCATATATTTT. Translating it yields CASSLGDAGNTIYF.

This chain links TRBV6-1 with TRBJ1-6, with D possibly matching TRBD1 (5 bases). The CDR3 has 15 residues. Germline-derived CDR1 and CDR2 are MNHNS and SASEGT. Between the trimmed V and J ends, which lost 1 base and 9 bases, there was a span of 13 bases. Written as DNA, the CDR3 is TGTGCCAGCAGTGAAGGGTGGCAGGGTACTTCACCCCTCCACTTT. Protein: CASSEGWQGTSPLHF.

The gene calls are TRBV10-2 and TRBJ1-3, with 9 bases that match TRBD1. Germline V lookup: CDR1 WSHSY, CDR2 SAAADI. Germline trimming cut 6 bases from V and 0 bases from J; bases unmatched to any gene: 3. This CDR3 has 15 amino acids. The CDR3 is CASREGQGSGNTIYF. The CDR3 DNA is TGCGCCAGCAGAGAGGGACAGGGCTCTGGAAACACCATATATTTT.

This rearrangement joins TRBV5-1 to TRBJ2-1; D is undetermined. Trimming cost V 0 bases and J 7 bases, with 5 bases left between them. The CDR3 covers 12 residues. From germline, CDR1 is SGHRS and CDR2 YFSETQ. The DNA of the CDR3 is TGCGCCAGCAGCTTGGAACTTAATGAGCAGTTCTTC. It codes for CASSLELNEQFF.

CDR3 DNA sequence: TGTGCCAGCAGCCCGGGACAGGGATACAATGAGCAGTTCTTC. Translation: CASSPGQGYNEQFF. This rearrangement joins TRBV9 to TRBJ2-1; 9 bases fit TRBD1. After removal of 4 bases from V and 4 bases from J, the junction contained 3 bases not matched to a gene. This CDR3 has 14 amino acids. Germline loops: CDR1 SGDLS, CDR2 YYNGEE.

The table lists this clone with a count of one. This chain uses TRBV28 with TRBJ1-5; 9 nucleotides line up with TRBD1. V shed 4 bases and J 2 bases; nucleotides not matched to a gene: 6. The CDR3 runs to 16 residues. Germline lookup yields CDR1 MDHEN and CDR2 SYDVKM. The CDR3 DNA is TGTGCCAGCAGTTCCGGACAGGGGTCGGGCAATCAGCCCCAGCATTTT. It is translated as CASSSGQGSGNQPQHF. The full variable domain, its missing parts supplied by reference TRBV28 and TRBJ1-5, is DVKVTQSSRYLVKRTGEKVFLECVQDMDHENMFWYRQDPGLGLRLIYFSYDVKMKEKGDIPEGYSVSREKKERFSLILESASTNQTSMYLCASSSGQGSGNQPQHFGDGTRLSIL.

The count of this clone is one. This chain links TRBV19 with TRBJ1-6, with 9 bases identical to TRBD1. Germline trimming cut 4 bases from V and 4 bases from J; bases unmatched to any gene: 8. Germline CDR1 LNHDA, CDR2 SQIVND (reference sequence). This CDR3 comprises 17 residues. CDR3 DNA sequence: TGTGCCAGTAGTACCTCCTCCGGGACAGGGTATAATTCACCCCTCCACTTT. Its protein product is CASSTSSGTGYNSPLHF. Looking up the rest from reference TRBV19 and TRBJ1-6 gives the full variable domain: DGGITQSPKYLFRKEGQNVTLSCEQNLNHDAMYWYRQDPGQGLRLIYYSQIVNDFQKGDIAEGYSVSREKKESFPLTVTSAQKNPTAFYLCASSTSSGTGYNSPLHFGNGTRLTVT.

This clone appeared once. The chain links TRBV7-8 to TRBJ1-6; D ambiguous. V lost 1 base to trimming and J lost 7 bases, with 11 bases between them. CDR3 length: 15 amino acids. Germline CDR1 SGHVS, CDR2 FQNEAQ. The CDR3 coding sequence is TGTGCCAGCAGCTTAGGGGTACTCCCCAATTCACCCCTCCACTTT. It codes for CASSLGVLPNSPLHF.

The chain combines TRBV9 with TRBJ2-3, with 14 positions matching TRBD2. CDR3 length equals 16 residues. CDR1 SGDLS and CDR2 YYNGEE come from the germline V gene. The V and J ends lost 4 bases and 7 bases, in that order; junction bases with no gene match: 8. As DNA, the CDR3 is TGTGCCAGCAGCCCCCGACTAGCGGGGGGGCCTCATACGCAGTATTTT. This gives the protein CASSPRLAGGPHTQYF.

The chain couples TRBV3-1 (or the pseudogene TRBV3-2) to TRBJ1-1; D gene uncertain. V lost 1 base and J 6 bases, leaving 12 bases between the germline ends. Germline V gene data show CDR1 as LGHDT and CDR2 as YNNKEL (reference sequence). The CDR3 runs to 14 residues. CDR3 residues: CASSQGATGSEAFF. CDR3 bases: TGTGCCAGCAGCCAAGGGGCAACTGGCTCTGAAGCTTTCTTT.

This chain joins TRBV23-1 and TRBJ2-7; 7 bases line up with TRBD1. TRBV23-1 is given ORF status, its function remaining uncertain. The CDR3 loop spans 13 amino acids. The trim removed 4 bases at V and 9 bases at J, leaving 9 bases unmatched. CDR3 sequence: CASSRARGLVQYF. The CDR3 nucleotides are TGCGCCAGCAGTCGGGCCAGGGGGTTAGTGCAGTACTTC.

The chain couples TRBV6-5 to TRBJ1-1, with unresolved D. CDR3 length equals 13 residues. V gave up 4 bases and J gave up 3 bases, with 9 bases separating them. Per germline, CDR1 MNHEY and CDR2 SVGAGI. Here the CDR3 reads CASSSTPDTEAFF. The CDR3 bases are TGTGCCAGCAGTTCGACACCTGACACTGAAGCTTTCTTT.

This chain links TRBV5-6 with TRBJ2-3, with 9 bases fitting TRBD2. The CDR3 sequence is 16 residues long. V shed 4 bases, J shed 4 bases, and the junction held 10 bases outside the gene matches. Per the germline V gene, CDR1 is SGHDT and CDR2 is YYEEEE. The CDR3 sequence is CASSRLTAGGSDTQYF. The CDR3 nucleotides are TGTGCCAGCAGCCGGTTAACAGCGGGGGGATCAGATACGCAGTATTTT.

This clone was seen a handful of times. CDR3 region: CASSAPAGSSSYEQYF. The CDR3 nucleotides are TGTGCCAGCAGCGCGCCCGCAGGGTCAAGCTCCTACGAGCAGTACTTC. V gene TRBV7-9 combines with J gene TRBJ2-7; D might be TRBD1 (5 bases). CDR3 length equals 16 residues. V was shortened by 5 bases and J by 0 bases, with 17 bases between the two germline ends. The germline CDR1 and CDR2 sequences are SEHNR and FQNEAQ (reference sequence).

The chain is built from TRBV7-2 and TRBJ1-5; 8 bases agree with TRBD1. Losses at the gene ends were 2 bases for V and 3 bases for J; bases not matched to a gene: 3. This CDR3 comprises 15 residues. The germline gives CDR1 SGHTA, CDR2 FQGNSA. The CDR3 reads CASSLIQGDNQPQHF. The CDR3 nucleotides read TGTGCCAGCAGCTTAATACAGGGGGACAATCAGCCCCAGCATTTT.

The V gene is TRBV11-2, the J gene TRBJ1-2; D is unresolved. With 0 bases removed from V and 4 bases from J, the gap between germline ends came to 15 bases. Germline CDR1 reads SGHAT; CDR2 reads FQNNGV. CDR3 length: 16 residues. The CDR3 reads CASSLEDGRALYGYTF. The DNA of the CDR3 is TGTGCCAGCAGCTTAGAGGACGGAAGGGCGCTCTATGGCTACACCTTC.

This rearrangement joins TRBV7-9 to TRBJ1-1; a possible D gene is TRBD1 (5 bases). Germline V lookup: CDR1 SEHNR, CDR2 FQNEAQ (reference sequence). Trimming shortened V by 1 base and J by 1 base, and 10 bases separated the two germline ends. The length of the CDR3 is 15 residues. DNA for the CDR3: TGTGCCAGCAGCTTAGTTGCACAGGCGAACACTGAAGCTTTCTTT. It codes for CASSLVAQANTEAFF. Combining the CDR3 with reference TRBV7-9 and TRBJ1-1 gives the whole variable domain DTGVSQNPRHKITKRGQNVTFRCDPISEHNRLYWYRQTLGQGPEFLTYFQNEAQLEKSRLLSDRFSAERPKGSFSTLEIQRTEQGDSAMYLCASSLVAQANTEAFFGQGTRLTVV.

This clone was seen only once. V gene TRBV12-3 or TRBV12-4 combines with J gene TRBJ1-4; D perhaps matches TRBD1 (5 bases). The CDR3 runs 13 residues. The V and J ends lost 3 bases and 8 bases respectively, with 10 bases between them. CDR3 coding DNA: TGTGCCAGCAGTTTCTCGTGGGGGGAAAAACTGTTTTTT. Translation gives CASSFSWGEKLFF.

The CDR3 is CASRKRGTYNEQFF. CDR3 coding DNA: TGTGCCAGCAGGAAGCGGGGTACCTACAATGAGCAGTTCTTC. This sequence joins TRBV6-5 and TRBJ2-1, with 7 bases fitting TRBD2. Germline values: CDR1 MNHEY, CDR2 SVGAGI. The V segment lost 6 bases and the J segment 2 bases; nucleotides outside the gene matches: 4. There are 14 residues in the CDR3.

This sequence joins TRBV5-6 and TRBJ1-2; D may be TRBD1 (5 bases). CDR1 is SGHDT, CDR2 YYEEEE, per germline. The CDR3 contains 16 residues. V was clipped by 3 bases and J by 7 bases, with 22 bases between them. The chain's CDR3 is CASSSGTGRVIGGYTF. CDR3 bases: TGTGCCAGCAGCTCGGGGACCGGGCGGGTCATTGGTGGCTACACCTTC.

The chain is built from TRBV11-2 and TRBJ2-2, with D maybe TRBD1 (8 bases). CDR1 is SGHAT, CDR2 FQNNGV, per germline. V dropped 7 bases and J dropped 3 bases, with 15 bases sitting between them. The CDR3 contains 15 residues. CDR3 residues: CASTNRGGYTGELFF. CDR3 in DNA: TGTGCCAGCACCAACAGGGGGGGATACACCGGGGAGCTGTTTTTT.

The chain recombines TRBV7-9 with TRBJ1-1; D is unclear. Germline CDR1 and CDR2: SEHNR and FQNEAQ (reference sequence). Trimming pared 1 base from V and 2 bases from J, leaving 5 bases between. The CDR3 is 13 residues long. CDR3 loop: CASSLGSNTEAFF. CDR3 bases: TGTGCCAGCAGCTTAGGCAGCAACACTGAAGCTTTCTTT.

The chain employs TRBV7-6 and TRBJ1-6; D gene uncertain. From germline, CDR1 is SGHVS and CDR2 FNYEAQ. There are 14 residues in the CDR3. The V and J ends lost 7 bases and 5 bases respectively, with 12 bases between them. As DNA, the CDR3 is TGTGCCAGCAACGCGGGTGAGAATAATTCACCCCTCCACTTT. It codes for CASNAGENNSPLHF. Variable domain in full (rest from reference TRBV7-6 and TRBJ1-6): GAGVSQSPRYKVTKRGQDVALRCDPISGHVSLYWYRQALGQGPEFLTYFNYEAQQDKSGLPNDRFSAERPEGSISTLTIQRTEQRDSAMYRCASNAGENNSPLHFGNGTRLTVT.

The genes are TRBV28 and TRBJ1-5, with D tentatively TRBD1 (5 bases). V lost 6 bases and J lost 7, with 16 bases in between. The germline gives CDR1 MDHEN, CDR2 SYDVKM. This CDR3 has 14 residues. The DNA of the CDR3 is TGTGCCAGCAGGGTGGGGGGTTTAGGGCAGCCCCAGCATTTT. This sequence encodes CASRVGGLGQPQHF.

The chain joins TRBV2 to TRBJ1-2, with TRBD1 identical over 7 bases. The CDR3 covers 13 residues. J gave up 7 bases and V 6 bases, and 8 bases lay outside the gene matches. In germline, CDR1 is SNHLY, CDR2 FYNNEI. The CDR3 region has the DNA TGTGCCAGCAGGTTCGACAGGGACTTTGGCTACACCTTC. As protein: CASRFDRDFGYTF.

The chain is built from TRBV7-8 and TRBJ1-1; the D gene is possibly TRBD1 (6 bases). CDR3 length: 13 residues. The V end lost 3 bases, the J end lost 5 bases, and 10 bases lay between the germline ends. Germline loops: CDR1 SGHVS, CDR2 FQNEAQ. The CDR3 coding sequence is TGTGCCAGCAGCTTTACAGGGAGGACTGAAGCTTTCTTT. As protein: CASSFTGRTEAFF.

This chain's CDR3 is CASSQTERQGDGYTF. DNA of the CDR3: TGTGCCAGCAGCCAAACCGAGCGACAGGGCGATGGCTACACCTTC. This rearrangement joins TRBV3-1 (or the pseudogene TRBV3-2) to TRBJ1-2, with TRBD1 matching 7 bases. The trim removed 2 bases at V and 6 bases at J, leaving 9 bases unmatched. Germline V lookup: CDR1 LGHDT, CDR2 YNNKEL (reference sequence). There are 15 residues in the CDR3.

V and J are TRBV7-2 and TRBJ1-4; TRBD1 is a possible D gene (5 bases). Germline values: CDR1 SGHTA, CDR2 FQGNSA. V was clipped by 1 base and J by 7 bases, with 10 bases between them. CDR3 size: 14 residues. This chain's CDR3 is CASSLGRGVEKLFF. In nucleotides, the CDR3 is TGTGCCAGCAGCTTAGGGCGGGGGGTTGAAAAACTGTTTTTT.

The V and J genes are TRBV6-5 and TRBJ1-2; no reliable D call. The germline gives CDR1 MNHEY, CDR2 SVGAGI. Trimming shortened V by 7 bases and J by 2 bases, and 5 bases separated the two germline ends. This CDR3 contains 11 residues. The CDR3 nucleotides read TGTGCCAGCAACAGAAACTATGGCTACACCTTC. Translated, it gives CASNRNYGYTF.

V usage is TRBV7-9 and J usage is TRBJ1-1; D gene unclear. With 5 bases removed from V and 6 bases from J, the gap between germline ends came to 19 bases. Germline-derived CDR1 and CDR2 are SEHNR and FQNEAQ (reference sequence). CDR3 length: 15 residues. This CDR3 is CASSDRASGVSEAFF. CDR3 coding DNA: TGTGCCAGCAGCGACCGCGCGTCGGGTGTCTCTGAAGCTTTCTTT.

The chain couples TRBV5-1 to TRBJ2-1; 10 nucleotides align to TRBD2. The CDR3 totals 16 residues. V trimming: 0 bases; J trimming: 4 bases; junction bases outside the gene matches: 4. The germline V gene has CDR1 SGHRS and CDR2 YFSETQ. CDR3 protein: CASSLVSGGIYNEQFF. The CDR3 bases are TGCGCCAGCAGCTTGGTTAGCGGGGGGATTTACAATGAGCAGTTCTTC.